This record concerns one T cell receptor beta chain sequence. What it binds is unknown. The sample comes from a study of T cell repertoires in cytomegalovirus infection. Turning to the study itself: Both recently identified HLA-C-restricted and well-studied HLA-B-restricted CMV epitopes were used in the study. A matching HLA type, together with CMV infection, was signaled by public TCR beta signatures.

In germline, CDR1 is MDHEN, CDR2 SYDVKM. The CDR3 is 13 residues long. The V gene lost 3 bases and the J gene lost 3 bases, with 8 bases spanning the gap. Study observations and caveats: HLA-C-restricted TCR beta clonotypes specific for CMV led the ex vivo response. Of the TCR beta families, the public ones yielded a cumulative frequency that identified carriers of CMV plus the relevant HLA.

TCRdb processed the reads anew with MiXCR; each CDR3 protein has one entry. The table lists 700,000 to 900,000 distinct CDR3 sequences, 25% to 35% of them singletons. This rearrangement joins TRBV28 to TRBJ1-1; no reliable D call. The receptor's source is a human donor in good health (CMV status not recorded). Some clones in this sample may be carry-over from other donors' samples. The specimen comprised cultured CD8+ T cells from PBMCs, sampled from culture after CMV antigen stimulation. The CDR3 sequence is CASSFRRDTEAFF. The CDR3 DNA sequence: TGTGCCAGCAGTTTCAGGCGGGACACTGAAGCTTTCTTT.